Given below is one T cell receptor beta chain in context. Trimming took 3 bases from V and 7 from J, leaving 6 bases between them. The CDR3 consists of 12 residues. Germline V lookup: CDR1 KGHSH, CDR2 LQKENI. TCRdb keeps only in-frame clones here, not all; method: immunoSEQ multiplex PCR. Among about 180,000 clones listed, nearly 95% were seen once. The record originates from a study of T cell responses to AZD1222 COVID-19 vaccine. The chain uses TRBV18 and TRBJ2-2; no reliable D call. The TCR was taken from an adult who received the AZD1222 COVID-19 vaccine. The sample here was peripheral blood, taken 28 days after the second AZD1222 dose. The CDR3 is CASSPTDGELFF. DNA of the CDR3: TGTGCCAGCTCACCTACGGACGGGGAGCTGTTTTTT.